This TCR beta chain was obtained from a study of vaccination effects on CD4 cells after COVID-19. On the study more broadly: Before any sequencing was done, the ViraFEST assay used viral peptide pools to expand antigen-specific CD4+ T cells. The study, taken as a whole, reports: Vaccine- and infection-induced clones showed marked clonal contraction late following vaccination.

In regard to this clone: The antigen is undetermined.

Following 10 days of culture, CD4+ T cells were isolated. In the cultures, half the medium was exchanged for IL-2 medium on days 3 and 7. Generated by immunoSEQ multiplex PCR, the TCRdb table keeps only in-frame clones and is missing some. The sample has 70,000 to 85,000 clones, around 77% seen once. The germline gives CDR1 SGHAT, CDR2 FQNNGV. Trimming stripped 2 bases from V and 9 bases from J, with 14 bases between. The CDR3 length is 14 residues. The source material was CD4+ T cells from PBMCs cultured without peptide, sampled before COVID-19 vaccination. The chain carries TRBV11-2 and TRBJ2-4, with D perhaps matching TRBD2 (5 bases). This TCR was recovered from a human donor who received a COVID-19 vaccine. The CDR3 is CASSLSFPEGIQYF. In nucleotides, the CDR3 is TGTGCCAGCAGCTTAAGTTTCCCAGAGGGCATTCAGTACTTC.